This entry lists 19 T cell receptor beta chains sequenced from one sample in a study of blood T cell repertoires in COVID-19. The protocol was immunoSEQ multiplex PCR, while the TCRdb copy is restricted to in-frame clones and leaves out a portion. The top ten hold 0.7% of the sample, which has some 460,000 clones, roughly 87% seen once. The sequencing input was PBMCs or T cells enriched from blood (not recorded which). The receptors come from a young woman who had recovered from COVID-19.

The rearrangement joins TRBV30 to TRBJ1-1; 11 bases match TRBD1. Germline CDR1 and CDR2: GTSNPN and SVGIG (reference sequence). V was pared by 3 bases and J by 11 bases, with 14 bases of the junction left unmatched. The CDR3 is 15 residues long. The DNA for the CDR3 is TGTGCCTGGAGCGACCCGGGACAGGGGGGGATGAAGGCTTTCTTT. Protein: CAWSDPGQGGMKAFF.

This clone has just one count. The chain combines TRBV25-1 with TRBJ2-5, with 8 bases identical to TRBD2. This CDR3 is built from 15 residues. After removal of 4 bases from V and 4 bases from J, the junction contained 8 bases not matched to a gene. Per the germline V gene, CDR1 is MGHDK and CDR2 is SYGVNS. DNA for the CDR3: TGTGCCAGCAGTGTTGGGGCGGGGGGTGGAGAGACCCAGTACTTC. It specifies CASSVGAGGGETQYF.

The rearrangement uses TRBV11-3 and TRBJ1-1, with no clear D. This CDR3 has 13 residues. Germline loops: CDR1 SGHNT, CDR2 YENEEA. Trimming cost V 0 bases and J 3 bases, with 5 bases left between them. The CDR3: CASSLEAHTEAFF. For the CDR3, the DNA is TGTGCCAGCAGCTTAGAAGCGCACACTGAAGCTTTCTTT.

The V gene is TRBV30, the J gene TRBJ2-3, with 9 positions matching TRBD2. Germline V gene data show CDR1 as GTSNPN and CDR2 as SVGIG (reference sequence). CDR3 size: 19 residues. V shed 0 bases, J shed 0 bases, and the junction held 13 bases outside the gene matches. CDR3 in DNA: TGTGCCTGGAGTGTACATTATAGCGGGGGCCCCCCGAGCACAGATACGCAGTATTTT. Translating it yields CAWSVHYSGGPPSTDTQYF.

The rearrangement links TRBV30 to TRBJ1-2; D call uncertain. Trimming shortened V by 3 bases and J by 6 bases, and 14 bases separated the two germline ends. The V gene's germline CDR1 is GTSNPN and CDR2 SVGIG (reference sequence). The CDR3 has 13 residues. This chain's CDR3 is CAWRPSPGNGYTF. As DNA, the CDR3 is TGTGCCTGGAGGCCTTCCCCGGGTAATGGCTACACCTTC.

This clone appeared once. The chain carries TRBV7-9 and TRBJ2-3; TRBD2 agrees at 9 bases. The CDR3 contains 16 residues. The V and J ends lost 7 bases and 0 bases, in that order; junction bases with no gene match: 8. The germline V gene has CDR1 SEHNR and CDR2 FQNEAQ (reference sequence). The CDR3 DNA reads TGTGCCAGCAAGGTCGGGCGGGGGGGCAGCACAGATACGCAGTATTTT. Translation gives CASKVGRGGSTDTQYF.

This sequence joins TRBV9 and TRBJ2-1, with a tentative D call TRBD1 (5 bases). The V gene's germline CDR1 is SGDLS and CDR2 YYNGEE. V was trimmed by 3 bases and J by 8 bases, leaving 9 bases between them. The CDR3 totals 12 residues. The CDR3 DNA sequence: TGTGCCAGCAGCGCAGTAGGGGATGAGCAGTTCTTC. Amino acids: CASSAVGDEQFF.

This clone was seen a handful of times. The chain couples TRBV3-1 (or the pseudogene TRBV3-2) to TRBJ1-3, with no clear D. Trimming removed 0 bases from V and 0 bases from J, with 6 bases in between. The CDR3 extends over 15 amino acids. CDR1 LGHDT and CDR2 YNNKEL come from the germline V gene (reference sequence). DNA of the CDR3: TGTGCCAGCAGCCAAGAACTGTTCTCTGGAAACACCATATATTTT. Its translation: CASSQELFSGNTIYF.

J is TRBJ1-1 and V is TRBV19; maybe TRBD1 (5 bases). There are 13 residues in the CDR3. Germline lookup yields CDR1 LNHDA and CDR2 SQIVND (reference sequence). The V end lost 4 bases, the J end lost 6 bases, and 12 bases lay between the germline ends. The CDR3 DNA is TGTGCCAGTAGTAGGGGCTACGAGGCTGAAGCTTTCTTT. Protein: CASSRGYEAEAFF. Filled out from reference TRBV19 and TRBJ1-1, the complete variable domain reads DGGITQSPKYLFRKEGQNVTLSCEQNLNHDAMYWYRQDPGQGLRLIYYSQIVNDFQKGDIAEGYSVSREKKESFPLTVTSAQKNPTAFYLCASSRGYEAEAFFGQGTRLTVV.

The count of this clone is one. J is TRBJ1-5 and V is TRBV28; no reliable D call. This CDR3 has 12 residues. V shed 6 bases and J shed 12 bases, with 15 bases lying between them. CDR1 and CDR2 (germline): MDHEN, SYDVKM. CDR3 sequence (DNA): TGTGCCAGCAGCTCTTCTGGAGTGAACCAGCATTTT. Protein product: CASSSSGVNQHF.

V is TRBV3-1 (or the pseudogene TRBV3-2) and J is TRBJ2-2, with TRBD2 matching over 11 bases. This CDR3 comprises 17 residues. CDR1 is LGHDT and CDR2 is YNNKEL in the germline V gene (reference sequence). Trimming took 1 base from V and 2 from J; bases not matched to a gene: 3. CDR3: CASSQGLAGGNTGELFF. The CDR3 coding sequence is TGTGCCAGCAGCCAAGGGCTAGCGGGGGGAAACACCGGGGAGCTGTTTTTT.

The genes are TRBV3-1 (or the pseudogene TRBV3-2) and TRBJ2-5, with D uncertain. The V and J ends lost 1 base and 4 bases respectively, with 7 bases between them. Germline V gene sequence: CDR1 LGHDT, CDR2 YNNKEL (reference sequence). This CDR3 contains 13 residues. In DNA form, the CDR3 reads TGTGCCAGCAGCCAAGTATCGCGAGAGACCCAGTACTTC. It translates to CASSQVSRETQYF.

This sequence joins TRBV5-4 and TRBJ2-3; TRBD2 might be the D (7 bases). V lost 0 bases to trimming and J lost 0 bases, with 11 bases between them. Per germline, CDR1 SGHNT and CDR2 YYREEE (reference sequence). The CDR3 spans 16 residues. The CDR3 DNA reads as TGTGCCAGCAGCTTGGACAGGGAGGGAAGCACAGATACGCAGTATTTT. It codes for CASSLDREGSTDTQYF.

For the CDR3, the DNA is TGTGCCAGCAGTTACAGCGACGGGGAGCTGTTTTTT. Translated, it gives CASSYSDGELFF. The chain links TRBV6-5 to TRBJ2-2; D is ambiguous. The V gene's germline CDR1 is MNHEY and CDR2 SVGAGI. V lost 2 bases and J lost 7, with 5 bases in between. The CDR3 is 12 residues long.

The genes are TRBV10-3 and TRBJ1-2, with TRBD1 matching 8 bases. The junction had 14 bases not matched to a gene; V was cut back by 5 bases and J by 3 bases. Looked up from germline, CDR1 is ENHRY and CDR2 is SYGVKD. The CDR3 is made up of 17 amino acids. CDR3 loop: CAISSPYPDRDDYGYTF. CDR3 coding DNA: TGTGCCATCAGTTCACCCTATCCGGACAGGGACGACTATGGCTACACCTTC.

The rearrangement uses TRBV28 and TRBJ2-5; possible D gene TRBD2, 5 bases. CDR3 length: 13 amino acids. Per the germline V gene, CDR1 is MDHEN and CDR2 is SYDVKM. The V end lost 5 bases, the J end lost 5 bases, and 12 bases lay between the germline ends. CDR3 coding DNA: TGTGCCAGCAGTGGCGGGTCCCGGGAGACCCAGTACTTC. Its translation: CASSGGSRETQYF.

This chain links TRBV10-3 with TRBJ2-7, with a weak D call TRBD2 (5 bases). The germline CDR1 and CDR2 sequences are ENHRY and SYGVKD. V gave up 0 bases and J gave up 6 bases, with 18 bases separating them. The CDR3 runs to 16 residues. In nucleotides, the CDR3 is TGTGCCATCAGTGAGTCAGCGACCCTCGGCGGGTCCGAGCAGTACTTC. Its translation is CAISESATLGGSEQYF.

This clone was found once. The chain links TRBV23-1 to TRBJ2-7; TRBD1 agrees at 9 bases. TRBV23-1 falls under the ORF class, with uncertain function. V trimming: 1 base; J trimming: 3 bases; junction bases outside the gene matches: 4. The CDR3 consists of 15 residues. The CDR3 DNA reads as TGCGCCAGCAGTCAATTCTGGACAGGGGACTACGAGCAGTACTTC. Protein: CASSQFWTGDYEQYF.

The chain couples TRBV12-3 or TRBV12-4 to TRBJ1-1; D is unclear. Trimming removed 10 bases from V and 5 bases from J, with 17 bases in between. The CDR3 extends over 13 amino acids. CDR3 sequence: CANSPTRETEAFF. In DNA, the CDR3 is TGTGCCAACAGCCCCACCCGGGAAACTGAAGCTTTCTTT.